This record covers a single T cell receptor beta chain. Its antigen is currently unknown. This specimen belongs to a study of T cells in localized non-small cell lung cancer. Study-wide points: Uninvolved adjacent lung, not tumor, had the highest T cell clonality. In the blood, greater T cell density corresponded to longer overall survival. A median of roughly 55 of the top 100 tumor clones appeared in adjacent lung, which was paired and uninvolved.

Clones were sequenced by immunoSEQ multiplex PCR, and TCRdb holds only the in-frame ones, with some missing. The sample includes 72,000 or so clones, roughly nine tenths seen only once; the top ten take less than 25%. The sample here was peripheral blood, taken before any cancer treatment. The receptor's source is a male donor older than 55 with stage III squamous cell lung carcinoma.

The CDR3 DNA sequence: TGTGCCAGTGCCCCCCGAACCGCCTACAGCACAGATACGCAGTATTTT. Amino acid sequence: CASAPRTAYSTDTQYF. This chain links TRBV19 with TRBJ2-3; no firm D call. The length of the CDR3 is 16 residues. Per germline, CDR1 LNHDA and CDR2 SQIVND (reference sequence). The ends were cut back, 8 bases at V and 0 bases at J, with 18 bases in the middle.